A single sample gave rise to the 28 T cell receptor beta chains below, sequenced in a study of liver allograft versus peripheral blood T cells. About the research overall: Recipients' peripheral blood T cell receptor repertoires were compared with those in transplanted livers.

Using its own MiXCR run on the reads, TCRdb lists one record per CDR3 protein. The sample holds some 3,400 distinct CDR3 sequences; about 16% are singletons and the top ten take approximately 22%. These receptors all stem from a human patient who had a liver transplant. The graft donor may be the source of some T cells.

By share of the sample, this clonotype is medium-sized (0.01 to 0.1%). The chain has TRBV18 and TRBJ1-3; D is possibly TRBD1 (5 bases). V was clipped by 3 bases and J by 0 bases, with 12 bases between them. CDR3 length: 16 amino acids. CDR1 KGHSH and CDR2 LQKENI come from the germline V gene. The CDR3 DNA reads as TGTGCCAGCTCACCGAATACAGGCGGCTCTGGAAACACCATATATTTT. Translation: CASSPNTGGSGNTIYF.

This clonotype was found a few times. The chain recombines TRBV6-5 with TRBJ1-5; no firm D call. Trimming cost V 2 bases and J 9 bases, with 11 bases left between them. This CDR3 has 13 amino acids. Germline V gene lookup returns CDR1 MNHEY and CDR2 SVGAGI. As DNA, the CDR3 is TGTGCCAGCAGTTACAACACCGCCTCGCCCCAGCATTTT. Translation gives CASSYNTASPQHF.

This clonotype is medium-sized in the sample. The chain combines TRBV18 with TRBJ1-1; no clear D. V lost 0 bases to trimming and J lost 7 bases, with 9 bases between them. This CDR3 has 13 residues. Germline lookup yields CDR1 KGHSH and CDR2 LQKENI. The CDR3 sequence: CASSPPVTIEAFF. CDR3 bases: TGTGCCAGCTCACCACCGGTGACAATTGAAGCTTTCTTT.

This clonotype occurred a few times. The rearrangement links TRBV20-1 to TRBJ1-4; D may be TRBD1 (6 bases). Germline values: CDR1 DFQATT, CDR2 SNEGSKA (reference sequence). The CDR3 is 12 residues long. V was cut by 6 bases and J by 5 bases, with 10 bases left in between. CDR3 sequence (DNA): TGCAGTGCGATAGGGGGGAATGAAAAACTGTTTTTT. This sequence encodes CSAIGGNEKLFF.

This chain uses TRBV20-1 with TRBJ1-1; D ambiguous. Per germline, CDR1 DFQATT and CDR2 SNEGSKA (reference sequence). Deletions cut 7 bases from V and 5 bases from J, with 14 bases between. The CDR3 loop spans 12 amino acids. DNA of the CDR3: TGCAGTGGGGGTGTCGGGAAGACTGAAGCTTTCTTT. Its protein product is CSGGVGKTEAFF.

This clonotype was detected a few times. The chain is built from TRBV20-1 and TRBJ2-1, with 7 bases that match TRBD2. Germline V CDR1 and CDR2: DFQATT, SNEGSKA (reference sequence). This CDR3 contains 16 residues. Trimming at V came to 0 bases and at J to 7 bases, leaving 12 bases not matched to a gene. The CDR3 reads CSARDDGGRAVNEQFF. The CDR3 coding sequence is TGCAGTGCTAGAGATGATGGAGGGAGGGCCGTGAATGAGCAGTTCTTC.

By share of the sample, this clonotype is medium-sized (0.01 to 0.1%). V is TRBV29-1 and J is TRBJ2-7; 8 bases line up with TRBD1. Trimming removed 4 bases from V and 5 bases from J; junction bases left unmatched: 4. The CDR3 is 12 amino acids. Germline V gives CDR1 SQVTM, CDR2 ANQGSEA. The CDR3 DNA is TGCAGCGTTGGCAGGGGGCCAAACGAGCAGTACTTC. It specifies CSVGRGPNEQYF.

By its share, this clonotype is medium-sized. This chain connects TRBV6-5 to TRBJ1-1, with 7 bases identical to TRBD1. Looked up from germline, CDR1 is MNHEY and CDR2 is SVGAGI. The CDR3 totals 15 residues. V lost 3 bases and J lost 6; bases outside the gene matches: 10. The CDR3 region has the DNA TGTGCCAGCAGTTATATAAAGGGGGCGCTGTCTGAAGCTTTCTTT. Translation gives CASSYIKGALSEAFF.

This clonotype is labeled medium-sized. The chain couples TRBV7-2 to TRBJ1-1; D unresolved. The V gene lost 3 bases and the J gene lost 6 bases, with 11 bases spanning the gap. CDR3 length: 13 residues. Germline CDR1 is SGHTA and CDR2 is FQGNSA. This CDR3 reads CASSFPGRAEAFF. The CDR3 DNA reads TGTGCCAGCAGCTTCCCAGGCCGGGCTGAAGCTTTCTTT.

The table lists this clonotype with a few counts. CDR3 sequence (DNA): TGTGCCACCAGTGATCGCTCGGCGGGGGAGCAGTTCTTC. Its protein product is CATSDRSAGEQFF. The chain links TRBV24-1 to TRBJ2-1; a weak D match, TRBD2 (6 bases). This CDR3 contains 13 residues. With 3 bases removed from V and 10 bases from J, the gap between germline ends came to 12 bases. Germline lookup yields CDR1 KGHDR and CDR2 SFDVKD.

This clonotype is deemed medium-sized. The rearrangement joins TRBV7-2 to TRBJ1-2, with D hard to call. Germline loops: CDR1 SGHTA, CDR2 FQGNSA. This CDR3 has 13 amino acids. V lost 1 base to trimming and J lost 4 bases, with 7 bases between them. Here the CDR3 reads CASSLGLAYGYTF. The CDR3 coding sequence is TGTGCCAGCAGCTTAGGGCTGGCCTATGGCTACACCTTC.

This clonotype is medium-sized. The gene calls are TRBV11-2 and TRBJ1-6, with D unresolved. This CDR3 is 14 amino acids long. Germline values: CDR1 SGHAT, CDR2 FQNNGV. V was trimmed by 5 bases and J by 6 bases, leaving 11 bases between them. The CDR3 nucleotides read TGTGCCAGCAGCGTATTAGGGTCTAATTCACCCCTCCACTTT. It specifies CASSVLGSNSPLHF. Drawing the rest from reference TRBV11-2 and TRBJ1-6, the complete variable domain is EAGVAQSPRYKIIEKRQSVAFWCNPISGHATLYWYQQILGQGPKLLIQFQNNGVVDDSQLPKDRFSAERLKGVDSTLKIQPAKLEDSAVYLCASSVLGSNSPLHFGNGTRLTVT.

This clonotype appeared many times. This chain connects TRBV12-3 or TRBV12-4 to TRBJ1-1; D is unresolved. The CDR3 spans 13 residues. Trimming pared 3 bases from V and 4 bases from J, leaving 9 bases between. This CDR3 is CASSLMGSTEAFF. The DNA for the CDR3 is TGTGCCAGCAGTTTGATGGGCAGCACTGAAGCTTTCTTT.

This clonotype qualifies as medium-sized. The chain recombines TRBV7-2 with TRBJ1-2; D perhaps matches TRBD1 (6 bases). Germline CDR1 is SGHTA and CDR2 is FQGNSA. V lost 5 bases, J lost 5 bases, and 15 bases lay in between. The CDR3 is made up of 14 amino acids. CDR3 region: CASSQKVGAYGYTF. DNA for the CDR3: TGTGCCAGCAGCCAGAAGGTGGGGGCATATGGCTACACCTTC. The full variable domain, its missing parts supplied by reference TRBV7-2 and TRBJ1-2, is GAGVSQSPSNKVTEKGKDVELRCDPISGHTALYWYRQSLGQGLEFLIYFQGNSAPDKSGLPSDRFSAERTGGSVSTLTIQRTQQEDSAVYLCASSQKVGAYGYTFGSGTRLTVV.

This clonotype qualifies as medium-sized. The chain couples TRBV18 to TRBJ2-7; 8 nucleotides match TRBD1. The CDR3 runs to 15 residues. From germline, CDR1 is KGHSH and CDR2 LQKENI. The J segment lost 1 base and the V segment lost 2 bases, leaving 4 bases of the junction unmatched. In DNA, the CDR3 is TGTGCCAGCTCACCAAGGCAGGGGGCGTCCTACGAGCAGTACGTC. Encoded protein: CASSPRQGASYEQYV.

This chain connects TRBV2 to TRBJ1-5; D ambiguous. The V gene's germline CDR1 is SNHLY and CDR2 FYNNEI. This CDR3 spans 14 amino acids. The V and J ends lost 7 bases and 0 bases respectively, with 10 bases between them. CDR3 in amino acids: CASTSTGSNQPQHF. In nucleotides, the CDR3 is TGTGCCAGCACCTCGACCGGTAGCAATCAGCCCCAGCATTTT.

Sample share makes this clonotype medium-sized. CDR3 nucleotides: TGTGCCAGCAGTCCCTCGACAGGGGTCAATCAGCCCCAGCATTTT. Protein product: CASSPSTGVNQPQHF. This chain joins TRBV12-3 or TRBV12-4 and TRBJ1-5, with 8 bases fitting TRBD1. The CDR3 has 15 residues. Losses at the gene ends were 5 bases for V and 3 bases for J; bases not matched to a gene: 6.

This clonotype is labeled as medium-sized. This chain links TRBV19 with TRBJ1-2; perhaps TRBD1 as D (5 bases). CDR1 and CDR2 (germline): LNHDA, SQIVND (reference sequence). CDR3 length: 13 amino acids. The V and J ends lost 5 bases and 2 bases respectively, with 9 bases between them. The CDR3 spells CASSRGSNYGYTF. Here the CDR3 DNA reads TGTGCCAGTAGTCGGGGGAGCAACTATGGCTACACCTTC.

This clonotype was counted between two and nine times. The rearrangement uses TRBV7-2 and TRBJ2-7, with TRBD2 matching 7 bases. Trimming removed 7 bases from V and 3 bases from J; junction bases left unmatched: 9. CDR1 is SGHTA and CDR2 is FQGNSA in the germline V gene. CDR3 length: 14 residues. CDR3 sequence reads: CASTSRGGRYEQYF. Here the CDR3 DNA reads TGTGCCAGCACCTCAAGGGGAGGGCGCTACGAGCAGTACTTC. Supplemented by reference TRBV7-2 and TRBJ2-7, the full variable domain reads GAGVSQSPSNKVTEKGKDVELRCDPISGHTALYWYRQSLGQGLEFLIYFQGNSAPDKSGLPSDRFSAERTGGSVSTLTIQRTQQEDSAVYLCASTSRGGRYEQYFGPGTRLTVT.

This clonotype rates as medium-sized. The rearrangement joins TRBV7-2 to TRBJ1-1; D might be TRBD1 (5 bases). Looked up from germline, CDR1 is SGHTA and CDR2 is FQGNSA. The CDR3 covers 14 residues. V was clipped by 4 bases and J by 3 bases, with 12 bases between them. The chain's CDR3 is CASSSSGRHTEAFF. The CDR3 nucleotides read TGTGCCAGCAGCTCGTCAGGGAGGCACACTGAAGCTTTCTTT. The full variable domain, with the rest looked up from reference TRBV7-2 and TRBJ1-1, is GAGVSQSPSNKVTEKGKDVELRCDPISGHTALYWYRQSLGQGLEFLIYFQGNSAPDKSGLPSDRFSAERTGGSVSTLTIQRTQQEDSAVYLCASSSSGRHTEAFFGQGTRLTVV.

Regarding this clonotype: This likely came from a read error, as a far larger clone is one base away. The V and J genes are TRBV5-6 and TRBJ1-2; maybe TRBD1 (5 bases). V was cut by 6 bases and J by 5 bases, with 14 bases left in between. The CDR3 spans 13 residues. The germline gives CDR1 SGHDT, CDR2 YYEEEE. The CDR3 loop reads CASNHDRGYGYTF. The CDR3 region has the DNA TGTGCCAGCAACCACGACCGGGGGTATGGCTACACCTTC.

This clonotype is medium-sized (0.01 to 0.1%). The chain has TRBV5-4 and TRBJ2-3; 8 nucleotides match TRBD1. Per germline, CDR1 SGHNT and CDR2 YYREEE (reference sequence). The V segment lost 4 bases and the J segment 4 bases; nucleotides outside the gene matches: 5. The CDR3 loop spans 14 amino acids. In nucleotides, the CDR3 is TGTGCCAGCAGCCAAGGACAGGGCGCAGATACGCAGTATTTT. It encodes CASSQGQGADTQYF. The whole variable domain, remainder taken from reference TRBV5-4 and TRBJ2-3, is ETGVTQSPTHLIKTRGQQVTLRCSSQSGHNTVSWYQQALGQGPQFIFQYYREEENGRGNFPPRFSGLQFPNYSSELNVNALELDDSALYLCASSQGQGADTQYFGPGTRLTVL.

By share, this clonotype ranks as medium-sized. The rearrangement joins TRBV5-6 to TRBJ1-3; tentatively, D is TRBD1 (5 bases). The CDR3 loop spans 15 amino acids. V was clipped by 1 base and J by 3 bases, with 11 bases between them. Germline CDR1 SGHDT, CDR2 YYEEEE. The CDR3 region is CASSLMGVDGNTIYF. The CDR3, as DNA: TGTGCCAGCAGCTTGATGGGGGTGGATGGAAACACCATATATTTT.

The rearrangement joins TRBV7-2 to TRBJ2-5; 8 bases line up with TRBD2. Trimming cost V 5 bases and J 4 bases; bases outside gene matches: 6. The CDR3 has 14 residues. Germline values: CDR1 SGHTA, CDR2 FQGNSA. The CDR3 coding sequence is TGTGCCAGCAGCACGGGACTAGGGGGAGAGACCCAGTACTTC. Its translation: CASSTGLGGETQYF.

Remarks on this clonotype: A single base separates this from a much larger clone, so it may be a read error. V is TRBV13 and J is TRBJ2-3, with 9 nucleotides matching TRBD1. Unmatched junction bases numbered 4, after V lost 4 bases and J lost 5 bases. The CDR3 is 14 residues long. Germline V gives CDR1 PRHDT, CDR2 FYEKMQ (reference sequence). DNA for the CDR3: TGTGCCAGCAGCTCCGGGACAGGGAGAGATACGCAGTATTTT. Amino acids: CASSSGTGRDTQYF.

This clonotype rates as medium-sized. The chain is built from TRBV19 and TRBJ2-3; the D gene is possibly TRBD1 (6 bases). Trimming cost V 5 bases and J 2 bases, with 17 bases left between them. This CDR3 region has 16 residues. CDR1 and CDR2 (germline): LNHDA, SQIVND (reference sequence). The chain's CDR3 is CASSARTGSPTDTQYF. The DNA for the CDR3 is TGTGCCAGTAGTGCTCGAACAGGGTCCCCCACAGATACGCAGTATTTT.

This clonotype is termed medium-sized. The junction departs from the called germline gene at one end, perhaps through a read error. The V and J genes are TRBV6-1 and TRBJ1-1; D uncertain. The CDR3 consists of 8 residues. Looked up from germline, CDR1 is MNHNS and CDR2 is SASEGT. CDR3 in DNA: TGTGCCAGCACTGAAGCTTTCTTT. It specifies CASTEAFF.

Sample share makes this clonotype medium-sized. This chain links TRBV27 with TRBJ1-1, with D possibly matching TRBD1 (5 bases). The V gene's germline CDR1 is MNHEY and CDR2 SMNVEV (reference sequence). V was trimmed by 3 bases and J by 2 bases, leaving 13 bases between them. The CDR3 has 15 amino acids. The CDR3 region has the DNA TGTGCCAGCAGTTTGACGCGGGGGGGAAACACTGAAGCTTTCTTT. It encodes CASSLTRGGNTEAFF.